The following is a T cell receptor beta chain sequence with its context. Its antigen is not identified. From RNA transcripts, TCR beta CDR3 regions were amplified. A first-round RT-PCR of the TCR CDR3 used the HTBI primer set. One entry per CDR3 protein results from TCRdb running MiXCR on the multiplex PCR reads. The sample holds approximately 510,000 distinct CDR3 sequences; about 45% are singletons and the top ten take about two fifths. The record originates from a study of T cells in Graves' hyperthyroidism and ophthalmopathy. Points from the study as a whole: Separating ophthalmopathy from stable hyperthyroidism was achieved by a 13 V-J model. Among thyroid clonotypes expanded above 0.001, most also appeared in blood.

A patient was excluded if there was uncontrolled infection, other autoimmune disease, pregnancy or lactation. Clinical symptoms, serum thyroxine and TRAb, thyroid ultrasound and orbital computed tomography together formed the diagnostic basis. The V gene's germline CDR1 is SQVTM and CDR2 ANQGSEA. The CDR3 has 12 amino acids. V was trimmed by 3 bases and J by 3 bases, leaving 8 bases between them. Specimen: peripheral blood or thyroid tissue (not recorded which). The origin of this receptor is an adult woman with Graves' disease, either hyperthyroidism or ophthalmopathy (not recorded which). The chain combines TRBV29-1 with TRBJ1-1; D ambiguous. In DNA, the CDR3 is TGCAGCGTTGATTCCCGGTACACTGAAGCTTTCTTT. Protein: CSVDSRYTEAFF.